These 21 T cell receptor beta chains were sequenced from one sample in a study of shared clonotypes between healthy human individuals. Here immunoSEQ multiplex PCR was the method, and the copy in TCRdb shows in-frame clones only, minus some. The table lists a few million clones, roughly nine tenths of them singletons. Sequenced material: naive CD4+ T cells sorted from blood. Documented subset: CD45RA+ positively selected. The receptors were sampled from a man younger than 35 in good health.

The DNA of the CDR3 is TGTGCCATCAGCGACAACTGGGCGGGAAACAATCAGCCCCAGCATTTT. This sequence encodes CAISDNWAGNNQPQHF. J is TRBJ1-5 and V is TRBV10-3; D unclear. CDR1 is ENHRY and CDR2 is SYGVKD in the germline V gene. The CDR3 sequence is 16 residues long. Deletions cut 6 bases from V and 3 bases from J, with 18 bases between.

The sample holds one count of this clone. The V gene is TRBV25-1, the J gene TRBJ1-1, with D unclear. CDR3 size: 13 residues. The germline V gene has CDR1 MGHDK and CDR2 SYGVNS. Trimming shortened V by 2 bases and J by 2 bases, and 6 bases separated the two germline ends. The CDR3 reads CASSEVPNTEAFF. The CDR3, as DNA: TGTGCCAGCAGTGAAGTCCCCAACACTGAAGCTTTCTTT.

The J gene is TRBJ1-6, the V gene TRBV6-1; D unclear. Germline-derived CDR1 and CDR2 are MNHNS and SASEGT. Trimming cost V 0 bases and J 1 base, with 10 bases left between them. The CDR3 is 17 residues long. CDR3: CASSEAQRWSYNSPLHF. The CDR3 DNA sequence: TGTGCCAGCAGTGAAGCCCAAAGGTGGTCCTATAATTCACCCCTCCACTTT.

V gene TRBV11-3 combines with J gene TRBJ2-2; a weak D match, TRBD1 (7 bases). V was cut by 5 bases and J by 3 bases, with 16 bases left in between. The CDR3 sequence is 16 residues long. Germline V gives CDR1 SGHNT, CDR2 YENEEA. CDR3 region: CASSPTGRSDTGELFF. CDR3 DNA sequence: TGTGCCAGCAGCCCGACAGGGAGGTCGGACACCGGGGAGCTGTTTTTT.

The rearrangement links TRBV27 to TRBJ1-2; no reliable D call. Germline V gives CDR1 MNHEY, CDR2 SMNVEV (reference sequence). This CDR3 comprises 14 residues. Trimming took 2 bases from V and 7 from J, leaving 14 bases between them. CDR3 nucleotides: TGTGCCAGCAGTTTAGTGATGGAATCGAGTGGCTACACCTTC. It is translated as CASSLVMESSGYTF.

The table lists this clone with a count of one. The rearrangement uses TRBV2 and TRBJ2-5; 8 positions match TRBD1. V lost 7 bases, J lost 5 bases, and 12 bases stayed unmatched. This CDR3 contains 15 residues. Germline-derived CDR1 and CDR2 are SNHLY and FYNNEI. CDR3 coding DNA: TGTGCCAGCACCCTGGAGCAGGGGGCTTATGAGACCCAGTACTTC. Its protein is CASTLEQGAYETQYF.

CDR3 residues: CASSQEVRQINYGYTF. CDR3 bases: TGCGCCAGCAGCCAAGAAGTGCGCCAAATCAACTATGGCTACACCTTC. This sequence joins TRBV4-3 and TRBJ1-2; D gene ambiguous. Germline V gene lookup returns CDR1 LGHNA and CDR2 YSLEER. The CDR3 has 16 residues. The V and J ends lost 0 bases and 2 bases respectively, with 13 bases between them.

V is TRBV7-2 and J is TRBJ1-1; no clear D. CDR1 and CDR2 (germline): SGHTA, FQGNSA. Between the trimmed V and J ends, which lost 2 bases and 7 bases, there was a span of 14 bases. The CDR3 runs to 14 residues. This CDR3 reads CASSLNLGGIEAFF. For the CDR3, the DNA is TGTGCCAGCAGCTTAAATTTGGGTGGAATTGAAGCTTTCTTT.

The chain employs TRBV5-1 and TRBJ2-7, with 8 bases identical to TRBD2. V shed 3 bases and J 3 bases; nucleotides not matched to a gene: 5. CDR3 length: 14 amino acids. Germline assignment: CDR1 SGHRS and CDR2 YFSETQ. CDR3 protein: CASSWTAGGYEQYF. Here the CDR3 DNA reads TGCGCCAGCAGCTGGACCGCGGGAGGCTACGAGCAGTACTTC.

The V and J genes are TRBV6-6 and TRBJ2-7; unclear D gene. The CDR3 covers 14 residues. V lost 2 bases to trimming and J lost 2 bases, with 10 bases between them. CDR1 and CDR2 from the germline V gene are MNHNY and SVGAGI (reference sequence). The DNA of the CDR3 is TGTGCCAGCAGTTACGTGGTTGGCCCCTACGAGCAGTACTTC. Translating it yields CASSYVVGPYEQYF.

This chain joins TRBV9 and TRBJ1-2; D is perhaps TRBD1 (6 bases). Germline CDR1 and CDR2: SGDLS and YYNGEE. The V gene lost 0 bases and the J gene lost 5 bases, with 20 bases spanning the gap. The CDR3 is 17 residues long. The CDR3 region has the DNA TGTGCCAGCAGCGTAGGTTCCGACAGGAGTATTTATTATGGCTACACCTTC. The encoded protein is CASSVGSDRSIYYGYTF.

This chain uses TRBV5-1 with TRBJ2-3; D is possibly TRBD1 or TRBD2 (5 bases each). The germline V and J ends were trimmed by 4 bases and 1 base, with 13 bases remaining between them. Looked up from germline, CDR1 is SGHRS and CDR2 is YFSETQ. This CDR3 region has 15 residues. The CDR3 loop is CASSHGRGGTDTQYF. CDR3 DNA: TGCGCCAGCAGCCACGGTCGAGGGGGCACAGATACGCAGTATTTT.

Note on this clone: The same CDR3 also results from other DNA sequences found in this sample. The chain combines TRBV6-1 with TRBJ2-3; 7 bases are shared with TRBD2. Germline CDR1 and CDR2: MNHNS and SASEGT. The CDR3 is made up of 14 amino acids. V lost 4 bases, J lost 1 base, and 2 bases stayed unmatched. The CDR3 nucleotides are TGTGCCAGCAGTGGGGGGGGTGGCACAGATACGCAGTATTTT. Translation gives CASSGGGGTDTQYF.

Written as DNA, the CDR3 is TGTGCCAGCAGATCCCTACGGGACAGAGCCTATCCGACCCTCCACTTT. Protein product: CASRSLRDRAYPTLHF. The chain links TRBV6-4 to TRBJ1-6; 7 nucleotides agree with TRBD1. The CDR3 extends over 16 amino acids. Losses at the gene ends were 6 bases for V and 14 bases for J; bases not matched to a gene: 19. CDR1 MRHNA and CDR2 SNTAGT come from the germline V gene.

Notes on this clone: The sample carries other DNA sequences with the same CDR3. The chain links TRBV5-1 to TRBJ2-7, with D hard to call. V lost 4 bases to trimming and J lost 3 bases, with 5 bases between them. Germline loops: CDR1 SGHRS, CDR2 YFSETQ. This CDR3 region has 11 residues. For the CDR3, the DNA is TGCGCCAGCAGCCAGAGCTACGAGCAGTACTTC. It codes for CASSQSYEQYF.

DNA of the CDR3: TGTGCCAGCACCCCGACTGGGAGCTCCTACAATGAGCAGTTCTTC. Protein product: CASTPTGSSYNEQFF. This chain links TRBV6-5 with TRBJ2-1, with D possibly matching TRBD2 (5 bases). Germline V lookup: CDR1 MNHEY, CDR2 SVGAGI. Trimming removed 7 bases from V and 0 bases from J, with 13 bases in between. The CDR3 consists of 15 residues.

V is TRBV4-1 and J is TRBJ2-5, with 12 bases fitting TRBD2. Germline V gene sequence: CDR1 MGHRA, CDR2 YSYEKL. J gave up 4 bases and V 6 bases, and 6 bases lay outside the gene matches. The CDR3 loop spans 15 amino acids. The CDR3 DNA reads as TGCGCCAGCAGACCTAGCGGGGGGGCCCGAGAGACCCAGTACTTC. Translating it yields CASRPSGGARETQYF.

With regard to this clone: The sample carries other DNA sequences with the same CDR3. The chain carries TRBV30 and TRBJ1-3, with no clear D. The CDR3 is 14 residues long. The germline V gene encodes CDR1 GTSNPN and CDR2 SVGIG (reference sequence). V lost 3 bases to trimming and J lost 1 base, with 10 bases between them. This CDR3 is CAWSPGGSGNTIYF. The CDR3 coding sequence is TGTGCCTGGAGCCCCGGAGGGTCTGGAAACACCATATATTTT.

The V and J genes are TRBV11-2 and TRBJ2-2; no clear D gene. Germline V gives CDR1 SGHAT, CDR2 FQNNGV. The CDR3 spans 16 residues. V was clipped by 1 base and J by 6 bases, with 15 bases between them. The CDR3 is CASSLGLAAAAGELFF. For the CDR3, the DNA is TGTGCCAGCAGCTTAGGCCTGGCAGCCGCGGCCGGGGAGCTGTTTTTT.

The chain's CDR3 is CASSPAGRISGNTIYF. CDR3 sequence (DNA): TGTGCCAGCAGCCCTGCGGGGCGAATCTCTGGAAACACCATATATTTT. V gene TRBV2 combines with J gene TRBJ1-3; a weak D match, TRBD1 (5 bases). Germline V gene data show CDR1 as SNHLY and CDR2 as FYNNEI. V was cut by 6 bases and J by 0 bases, with 15 bases left in between. This CDR3 spans 16 amino acids. Using reference TRBV2 and TRBJ1-3 for the parts outside the CDR3, the full variable domain is EPEVTQTPSHQVTQMGQEVILRCVPISNHLYFYWYRQILGQKVEFLVSFYNNEISEKSEIFDDQFSVERPDGSNFTLKIRSTKLEDSAMYFCASSPAGRISGNTIYFGEGSWLTVV.

V and J are TRBV9 and TRBJ2-3, with 11 bases aligning to TRBD2. CDR1 and CDR2 (germline): SGDLS, YYNGEE. J lost 6 bases, V lost 3 bases, and 3 bases had no gene match. This CDR3 has 14 amino acids. The CDR3 DNA sequence: TGTGCCAGCAGCGCTAGCGGGGGGCTGGATACGCAGTATTTT. As protein: CASSASGGLDTQYF.